What follows is one TCR beta chain and its context. The sample is drawn from a study of patients and donors after allogeneic stem cell transplantation. TCRdb passed the RT-PCR reads through MiXCR, listing each CDR3 protein once. The sample yields more than 150,000 distinct CDR3 sequences, less than 45% seen once. The TCR originated in a human donor who was either an allogeneic HSCT recipient or a stem cell or donor lymphocyte infusion donor (not recorded which). It is not recorded whose cells these are; they may come from a transplant donor. The material sequenced was blood, either unsorted or a sorted T cell fraction (not recorded which).

The CDR3 region is CASSLGQGRGNTIYF. For the CDR3, the DNA is TGTGCCAGCAGTTTAGGACAGGGGAGAGGAAACACCATATATTTT. The V gene is TRBV12-3 or TRBV12-4, the J gene TRBJ1-3, with 8 bases lining up with TRBD1. V was pared by 1 base and J by 4 bases, with 3 bases of the junction left unmatched. The CDR3 runs 15 residues.